These 12 T cell receptor beta chains share one sample of origin, sequenced in a study of CD8 T cells in Susac syndrome. An amount of RNA that ranged from 0.5 to 1 ug was reverse transcribed with random hexamers. TCRdb redid the calling of the immunoSEQ multiplex PCR reads with MiXCR, one entry per CDR3 protein. The sample has 120,000 or so distinct CDR3 sequences, 93% seen once. What was sequenced was CD4+ T cells from PBMCs. These receptors were obtained from a human donor with multiple sclerosis.

The J gene is TRBJ2-1, the V gene TRBV11-3, with 7 bases that match TRBD1. Germline values: CDR1 SGHNT, CDR2 YENEEA. This CDR3 has 13 residues. J lost 10 bases, V lost 7 bases, and 10 bases had no gene match. The CDR3: CASTKDRFGEQFF. The CDR3, as DNA: TGTGCCAGCACCAAGGACAGGTTCGGAGAGCAGTTCTTC.

The rearrangement links TRBV15 to TRBJ1-3; the D is unclear. Between the trimmed V and J ends, which lost 3 bases and 0 bases, there was a span of 12 bases. The germline V gene has CDR1 LNHNV and CDR2 YYDKDF (reference sequence). This CDR3 region has 16 residues. CDR3 amino acids: CATSRDRAHSGNTIYF. The CDR3 DNA sequence: TGTGCCACCAGCAGGGACCGGGCTCACTCTGGAAACACCATATATTTT. The whole variable domain, remainder taken from reference TRBV15 and TRBJ1-3, is DAMVIQNPRYQVTQFGKPVTLSCSQTLNHNVMYWYQQKSSQAPKLLFHYYDKDFNNEADTPDNFQSRRPNTSFCFLDIRSPGLGDTAMYLCATSRDRAHSGNTIYFGEGSWLTVV.

V and J are TRBV6-5 and TRBJ1-1; D is ambiguous. The germline V gene has CDR1 MNHEY and CDR2 SVGAGI. CDR3 length equals 13 residues. The V gene lost 7 bases and the J gene lost 3 bases, with 12 bases spanning the gap. CDR3 sequence reads: CASTVRPYTEAFF. CDR3 DNA: TGTGCCAGCACGGTCCGTCCGTACACTGAAGCTTTCTTT.

This sequence joins TRBV29-1 and TRBJ1-3; no reliable D call. V lost 6 bases and J 3 bases, leaving 6 bases between the germline ends. The CDR3 covers 11 residues. The V gene's germline CDR1 is SQVTM and CDR2 ANQGSEA. The CDR3 loop is CSVEIGNTIYF. The CDR3 DNA follows: TGCAGCGTCGAGATTGGAAACACCATATATTTT.

V gene TRBV4-3 combines with J gene TRBJ2-7; D gene uncertain. Trimming stripped 0 bases from V and 3 bases from J, with 12 bases between. The CDR3 has 15 amino acids. CDR1 and CDR2 from the germline V gene are LGHNA and YSLEER. DNA of the CDR3: TGCGCCAGCAGCCAAGATTATCACTCTGTCTACGAGCAGTACTTC. It is translated as CASSQDYHSVYEQYF.

V gene TRBV6-2 or TRBV6-3 combines with J gene TRBJ2-7; D may be TRBD1 (8 bases). The CDR3 contains 16 residues. Germline CDR1 reads MNHEY; CDR2 reads SVGEGT. Deletions cut 6 bases from V and 2 bases from J, with 20 bases between. CDR3 sequence (DNA): TGTGCCAGCAGCACCCTCAACAGGGGGGGGCCCTACGAGCAGTACTTC. This codes for CASSTLNRGGPYEQYF.

The V call is TRBV9, the J call TRBJ2-3; D not resolved. The CDR3 has 13 residues. Germline-derived CDR1 and CDR2 are SGDLS and YYNGEE. Trimming took off 3 bases at V and 6 bases at J, with 11 bases between the two ends. The CDR3 DNA sequence: TGTGCCAGCAGCGCGGCGCAGACGGATACGCAGTATTTT. Its protein is CASSAAQTDTQYF.

This rearrangement joins TRBV14 to TRBJ1-4; D is uncertain. The V gene's germline CDR1 is SGHDN and CDR2 FVKESK. Trimming pared 6 bases from V and 6 bases from J, leaving 14 bases between. This CDR3 has 14 residues. CDR3 region: CASSDAGRDEKLFF. CDR3 nucleotides: TGTGCCAGCAGTGACGCGGGCAGAGATGAAAAACTGTTTTTT.

This chain connects TRBV7-2 to TRBJ2-2, with 10 bases fitting TRBD2. The V and J ends lost 5 bases and 6 bases, in that order; junction bases with no gene match: 6. The CDR3 runs to 15 residues. Germline CDR1 is SGHTA and CDR2 is FQGNSA. The CDR3 sequence: CASSKLAGESGELFF. The DNA for the CDR3 is TGTGCCAGCAGCAAGCTAGCGGGGGAATCCGGGGAGCTGTTTTTT.

V and J are TRBV7-2 and TRBJ1-6; 11 bases agree with TRBD1. V lost 4 bases to trimming and J lost 10 bases; unmatched junction nucleotides: 9. The CDR3 extends over 16 amino acids. CDR1 and CDR2 from the germline V gene are SGHTA and FQGNSA. The CDR3 coding sequence is TGTGCCAGCAGCTCGACCGGGACAGGGGGGAAATCACCCCTCCACTTT. Its translation is CASSSTGTGGKSPLHF.

The genes are TRBV19 and TRBJ1-6, with D uncertain. The V and J ends lost 5 bases and 3 bases respectively, with 11 bases between them. Germline V gene sequence: CDR1 LNHDA, CDR2 SQIVND (reference sequence). The CDR3 sequence is 15 residues long. CDR3 in amino acids: CASSPQDGYNSPLHF. In DNA form, the CDR3 reads TGTGCCAGTAGTCCCCAGGACGGCTATAATTCACCCCTCCACTTT. Based on the CDR3 plus reference TRBV19 and TRBJ1-6, the full variable domain is DGGITQSPKYLFRKEGQNVTLSCEQNLNHDAMYWYRQDPGQGLRLIYYSQIVNDFQKGDIAEGYSVSREKKESFPLTVTSAQKNPTAFYLCASSPQDGYNSPLHFGNGTRLTVT.

Only one count was recorded for this clonotype. The CDR3 DNA is TGTGCCAGCAGCGTAGTAGGGCGGGGGGCTCAAGAGACCCAGTACTTC. This gives the protein CASSVVGRGAQETQYF. This chain links TRBV9 with TRBJ2-5; 8 bases line up with TRBD2. V lost 0 bases and J lost 2; bases outside the gene matches: 6. Germline V gene data show CDR1 as SGDLS and CDR2 as YYNGEE. The CDR3 loop spans 16 amino acids.